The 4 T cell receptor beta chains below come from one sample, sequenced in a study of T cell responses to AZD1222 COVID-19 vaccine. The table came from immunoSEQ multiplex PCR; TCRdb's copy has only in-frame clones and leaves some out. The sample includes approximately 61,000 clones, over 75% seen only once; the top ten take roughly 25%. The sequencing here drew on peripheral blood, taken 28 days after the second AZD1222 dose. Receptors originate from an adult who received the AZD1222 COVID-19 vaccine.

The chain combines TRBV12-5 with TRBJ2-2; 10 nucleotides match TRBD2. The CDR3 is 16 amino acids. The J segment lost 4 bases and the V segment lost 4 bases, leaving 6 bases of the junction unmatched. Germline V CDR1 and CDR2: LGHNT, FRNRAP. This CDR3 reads CASGSPAGGATGELFF. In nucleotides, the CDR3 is TGTGCTAGTGGTTCCCCAGCGGGAGGGGCCACCGGGGAGCTGTTTTTT.

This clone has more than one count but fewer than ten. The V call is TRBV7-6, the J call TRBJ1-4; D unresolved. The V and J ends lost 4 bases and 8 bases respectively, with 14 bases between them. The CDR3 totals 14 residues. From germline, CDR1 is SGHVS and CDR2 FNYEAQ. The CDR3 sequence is CASSSRTQREKLFF. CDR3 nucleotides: TGTGCCAGCAGCTCCAGAACCCAGAGGGAAAAACTGTTTTTT.

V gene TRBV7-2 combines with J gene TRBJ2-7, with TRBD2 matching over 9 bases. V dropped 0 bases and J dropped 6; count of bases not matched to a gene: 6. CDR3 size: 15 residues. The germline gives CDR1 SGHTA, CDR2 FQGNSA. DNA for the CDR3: TGTGCCAGCAGCTTAGCTGCCAGCGGGAGGCTCGAGCAGTACTTC. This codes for CASSLAASGRLEQYF.

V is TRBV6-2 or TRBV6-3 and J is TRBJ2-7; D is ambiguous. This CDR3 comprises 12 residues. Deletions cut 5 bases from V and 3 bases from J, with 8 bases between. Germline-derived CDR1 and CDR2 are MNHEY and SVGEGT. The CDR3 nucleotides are TGTGCCAGCAGTGATATGGGCTACGAGCAGTACTTC. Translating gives CASSDMGYEQYF.